The clone carrying this T cell receptor beta chain was observed many times. TCRdb fed the 5' RACE reads into MiXCR, producing one record per CDR3 protein. Of around 30,000 distinct CDR3 sequences listed, 9% to 9.5% are singletons. Trimming took off 2 bases at V and 4 bases at J, with 15 bases between the two ends. Looked up from germline, CDR1 is SGHVS and CDR2 is FQNEAQ. This CDR3 spans 15 amino acids. This specimen belongs to a study of early T cells in non-severe SARS-CoV-2 infection. The chain combines TRBV7-8 with TRBJ2-7; D uncertain. The sequencing sample was made of whole blood. This receptor was identified in an adult who was a healthcare worker with PCR-confirmed SARS-CoV-2 infection or an uninfected control (not recorded which). The CDR3 region is CASSLLSDAWYEQYF. The CDR3, as DNA: TGTGCCAGCAGCTTATTATCTGATGCTTGGTACGAGCAGTACTTC.